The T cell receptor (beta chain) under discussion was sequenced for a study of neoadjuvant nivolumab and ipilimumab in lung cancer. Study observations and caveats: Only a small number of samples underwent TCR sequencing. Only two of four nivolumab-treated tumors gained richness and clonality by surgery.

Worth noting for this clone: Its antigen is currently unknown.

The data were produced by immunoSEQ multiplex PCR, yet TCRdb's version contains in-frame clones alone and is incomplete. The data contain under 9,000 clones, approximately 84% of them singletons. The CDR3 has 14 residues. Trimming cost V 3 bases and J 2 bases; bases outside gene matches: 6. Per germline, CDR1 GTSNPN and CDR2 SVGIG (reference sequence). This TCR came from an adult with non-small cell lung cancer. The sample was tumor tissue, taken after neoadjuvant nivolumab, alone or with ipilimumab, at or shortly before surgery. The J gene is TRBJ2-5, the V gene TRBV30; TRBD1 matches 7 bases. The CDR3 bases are TGTGCCTGGAGCCAAGGGACAGTACAAGAGACCCAGTACTTC. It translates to CAWSQGTVQETQYF.